This entry concerns a single T cell receptor beta chain. Its antigen is unidentified. This entry is derived from a study of cytomegalovirus exposure and HLA in healthy donors. General study findings and limits: Most of the CMV-associated TCR beta chains (in a later analysis) appeared to be HLA-restricted. Whilst most TCR sequences proved rare, a subset of public TCRs occurred across many donors. The authors enumerated over 150 TCR beta chains as linked to cytomegalovirus.

Nominal health characterized the donors when sampled, though unrecorded immune exposures were likely. PCR primers comprised 60 Vbeta and 13 Jbeta primers. Sequencing used immunoSEQ multiplex PCR; TCRdb keeps in-frame clones, though not all of them. This table has roughly 150,000 clones, 84% appearing once. Trimming left V 4 bases short and J 5 bases short, with 9 bases between. CDR3 length: 12 residues. The germline V gene has CDR1 SGHKS and CDR2 YYEKEE (reference sequence). This receptor was obtained from a boy aged 2 to 9 in good health and CMV-seronegative. The rearrangement links TRBV5-5 to TRBJ1-1; the D is unclear. Sequenced material: PBMCs. CDR3 nucleotides: TGTGCCAGCAGCCGCGGCGTAACTGAAGCTTTCTTT. Translating gives CASSRGVTEAFF.